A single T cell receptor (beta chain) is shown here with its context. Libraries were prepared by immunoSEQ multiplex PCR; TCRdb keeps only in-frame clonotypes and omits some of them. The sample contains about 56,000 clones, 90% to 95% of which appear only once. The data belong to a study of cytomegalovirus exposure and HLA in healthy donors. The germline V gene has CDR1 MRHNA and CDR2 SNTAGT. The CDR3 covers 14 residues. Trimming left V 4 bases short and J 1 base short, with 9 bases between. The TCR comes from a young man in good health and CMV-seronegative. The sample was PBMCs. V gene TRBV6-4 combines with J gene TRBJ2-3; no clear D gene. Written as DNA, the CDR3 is TGTGCCAGCAGTGTGTCTGGAGGCACAGATACGCAGTATTTT. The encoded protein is CASSVSGGTDTQYF.